This entry concerns a single T cell receptor beta chain. This clonotype showed up just a few times. Its antigen target is currently unknown. The sample holds no much larger clone one base away, and base qualities are not on file. The data derive from a study of T cells in Graves' hyperthyroidism and ophthalmopathy (dated by TCRdb to the late 2010s). For context, the study as a whole: Peripheral blood was collected at initial diagnosis, before any treatment. To identify TCR V-J signatures that set the groups apart, the researchers used a discovery cohort of 100 or so patients, made up of 40 to 45 with Graves' ophthalmopathy and about 60 with stable Graves' hyperthyroidism. Prospective prediction of ophthalmopathy was tested in an independent validation cohort consisting of about 19 hyperthyroidism patients and 17 patients who later progressed to ophthalmopathy. The 100 or so discovery patients were divided at random into training and test sets in a 7:3 ratio. In about 6 Graves' hyperthyroidism patients, the study also compared T-cell repertoires from thyroid tissue with T-cell repertoires from blood. After blood sampling, hyperthyroidism patients were treated with methimazole at a starting dose of 30 mg daily, and ophthalmopathy patients were treated with high-dose intravenous methylprednisolone. According to the paper, TCR Vbeta CDR3 sequencing was carried out on over 130 peripheral blood samples, which came from fewer than 50 ophthalmopathy, 80 or so hyperthyroidism and roughly 17 progressor patients.

The full study reports these points: Sample size was not statistically predetermined, and blinding of investigators to group allocation was not performed. Ophthalmopathy was separated from stable hyperthyroidism by a 13 V-J signature model, with 85% to 90% sensitivity and roughly 84% specificity obtained in cross-validation and 80%/75% obtained in testing. In validation, progression to ophthalmopathy was predicted by the model with 70.59% sensitivity and 72.22% specificity, a median of 6.5 months before onset. Most expanded thyroid clonotypes (frequency above 0.001) were also detected in blood, a finding suggesting that blood repertoires may reflect thyroid immune responses.

Amplification of TCR beta CDR3 regions was carried out from RNA transcripts. The first round of RT-PCR for the TCR CDR3 was performed with the HTBI primer set and the Qiagen OneStep RT-PCR kit. The libraries were constructed in a second round of multiplex PCR and then size-selected and purified. The libraries were sequenced on an Illumina HiSeq2000 using paired-end 100 bp reads. Concerning the study's data processing: SOAPnuke was used to process the raw data, with reads discarded if the reads contained adapters or uncalled bases, had a mean Phred below 15, or lacked an exact constant-primer or identifier match. COPE v1.2.5 was used to merge high-quality paired reads, and clonotypes were defined as unique nucleotide sequences. MiTCR v1.1 was used to align the clonotypes against IMGT TRBV, TRBD and TRBJ reference segments. Analysis was restricted to V-J combinations with a frequency above 0.0001, which covered about 99% of repertoires. The TCS score was defined as F50 (clonal expansion) divided by E x V (chaos), with BLOSUM62-based TCRdist calculated between CDR3 peptides within each V-J. Welch's t-statistics and random forest reduced 450 to 600 V-J features to 10 to 15, which were used in a naive Bayes classifier (R e1071). TCRdb cleaned the public reads at Q25 with fastp, built clones with MiXCR and kept in-frame beta chains. Every distinct CDR3 protein forms one entry, paired with its most common genes and DNA. For this entry, the V and J calls and clone size follow TCRdb and not the study's own pipeline. For this sample there are some 350,000 distinct CDR3 sequences; about 15% appear just once. The top ten clonotypes cover 28% of the sample.

CDR1 and CDR2 are read off the germline V gene as SGHVS and FQNEAQ. Relative to germline, V is 1 base shorter and J is 6 bases shorter, with 15 bases between their ends. The CDR3, cysteine through phenylalanine, is 15 amino acids long. Only CDR3 DNA is held: 45 bases, read in frame from base 1. The hyperthyroidism patients were between 18 and 65 years old and newly diagnosed, with a disease duration of less than 2 months. Exclusion was applied to patients with uncontrolled infections, other autoimmune diseases, pregnancy or lactation. Clinical symptoms, serum thyroxine and TRAb, thyroid ultrasound, and orbital computed tomography formed the basis for the diagnoses. Blood from progressor patients was collected at the time of first diagnosis with hyperthyroidism, before any ophthalmopathy symptoms had appeared. PBMCs were separated from approximately 10 ml of fresh peripheral blood using Ficoll-Paque density gradient centrifugation. Progressor patients were initially diagnosed with Graves' hyperthyroidism and developed ophthalmopathy during follow-up. Trizol reagent was used to extract total RNA, and RNA quality was then checked on an Agilent 2100 Bioanalyzer.

This TCR derives from a woman between 18 and 30 years old with Graves' hyperthyroidism that later progressed to Graves' ophthalmopathy. The chain is encoded by TRBV7-8 joined to TRBJ1-2; the D gene is possibly TRBD1, with 6 bases matching. Material for sequencing was blood. The nucleotide sequence is given as TGTGCCAGCAGCTTAGGAGCCAGGGGAAACAATGGCTACACCTTC. Its translation is CASSLGARGNNGYTF.